This TCR beta chain was sequenced during a study of T cells in Graves' hyperthyroidism and ophthalmopathy. Amplification yielded TCR beta CDR3 regions, with RNA transcripts as the source. The TCR CDR3 first-round RT-PCR relied on the HTBI primer set. TCRdb reprocessed the multiplex PCR reads via MiXCR and lists one record per CDR3 protein. The sample shows hundreds of thousands of distinct CDR3 sequences, under 25% of them seen only once. Not enrolled were patients with uncontrolled infection, other autoimmune disease, pregnancy or lactation. Thyroid ultrasound, orbital computed tomography, clinical symptoms, and serum thyroxine and TRAb underpinned diagnoses. This clonotype was detected many times. Germline CDR1 and CDR2: DFQATT and SNEGSKA (reference sequence). The CDR3 spans 14 residues. Losses at the gene ends were 4 bases for V and 3 bases for J; bases not matched to a gene: 8.

Material: blood. The receptor was isolated from a man aged 25 to 45 with Graves' ophthalmopathy. This sequence joins TRBV20-1 and TRBJ1-1, with 7 bases lining up with TRBD1. CDR3: CSATGRGSDTEAFF. The DNA for the CDR3 is TGCAGTGCTACAGGCAGGGGGTCGGACACTGAAGCTTTCTTT.